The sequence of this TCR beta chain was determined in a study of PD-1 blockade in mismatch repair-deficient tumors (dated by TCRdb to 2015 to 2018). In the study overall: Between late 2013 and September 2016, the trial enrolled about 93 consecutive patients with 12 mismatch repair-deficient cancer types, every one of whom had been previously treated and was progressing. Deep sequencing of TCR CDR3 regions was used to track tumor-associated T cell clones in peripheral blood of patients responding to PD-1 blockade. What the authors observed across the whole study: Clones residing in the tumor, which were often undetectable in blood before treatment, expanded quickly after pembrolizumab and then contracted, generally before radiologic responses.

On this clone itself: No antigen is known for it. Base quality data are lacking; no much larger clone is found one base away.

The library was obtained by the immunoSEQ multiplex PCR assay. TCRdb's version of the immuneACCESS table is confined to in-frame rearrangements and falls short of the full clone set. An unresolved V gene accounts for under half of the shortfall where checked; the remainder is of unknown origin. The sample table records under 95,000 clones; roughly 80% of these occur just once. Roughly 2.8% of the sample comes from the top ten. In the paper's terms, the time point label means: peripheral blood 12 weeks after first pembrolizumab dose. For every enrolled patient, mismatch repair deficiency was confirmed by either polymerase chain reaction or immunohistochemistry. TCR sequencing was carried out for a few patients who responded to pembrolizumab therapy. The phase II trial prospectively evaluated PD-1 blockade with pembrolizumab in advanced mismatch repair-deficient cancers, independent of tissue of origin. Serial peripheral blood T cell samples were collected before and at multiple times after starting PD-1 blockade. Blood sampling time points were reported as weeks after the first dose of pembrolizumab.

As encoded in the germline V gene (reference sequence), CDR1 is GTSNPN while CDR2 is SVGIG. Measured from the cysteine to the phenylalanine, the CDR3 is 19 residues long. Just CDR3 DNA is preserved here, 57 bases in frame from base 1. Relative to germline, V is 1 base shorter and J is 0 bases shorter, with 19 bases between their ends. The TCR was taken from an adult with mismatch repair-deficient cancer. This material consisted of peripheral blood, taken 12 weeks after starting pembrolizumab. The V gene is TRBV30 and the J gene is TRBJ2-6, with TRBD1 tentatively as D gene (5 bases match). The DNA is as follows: TGTGCCTGGAGTGGCATTCGGACATTCCGCGCCTCTGGGGCCAACGTCCTGACTTTC. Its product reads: CAWSGIRTFRASGANVLTF.